The T cell receptor beta chain described here comes from a study of T cell responses to AZD1222 COVID-19 vaccine. Germline lookup yields CDR1 LGHDT and CDR2 YNNKEL (reference sequence). This CDR3 has 15 amino acids. V was trimmed by 1 base and J by 2 bases, leaving 9 bases between them. The assay was immunoSEQ multiplex PCR, and TCRdb's table has in-frame clones only and misses some. The table records over 100,000 clones, roughly 90% of them present only once. This clonotype originated in an adult in good health. The source was peripheral blood, collected on day 0 of AZD1222 vaccination. The rearrangement links TRBV3-1 (or the pseudogene TRBV3-2) to TRBJ2-1; D possibly corresponds to TRBD2 (6 bases). The CDR3 region has the DNA TGTGCCAGCAGCCAAGGACTAGGGCCCTACAATGAGCAGTTCTTC. Its translation is CASSQGLGPYNEQFF.